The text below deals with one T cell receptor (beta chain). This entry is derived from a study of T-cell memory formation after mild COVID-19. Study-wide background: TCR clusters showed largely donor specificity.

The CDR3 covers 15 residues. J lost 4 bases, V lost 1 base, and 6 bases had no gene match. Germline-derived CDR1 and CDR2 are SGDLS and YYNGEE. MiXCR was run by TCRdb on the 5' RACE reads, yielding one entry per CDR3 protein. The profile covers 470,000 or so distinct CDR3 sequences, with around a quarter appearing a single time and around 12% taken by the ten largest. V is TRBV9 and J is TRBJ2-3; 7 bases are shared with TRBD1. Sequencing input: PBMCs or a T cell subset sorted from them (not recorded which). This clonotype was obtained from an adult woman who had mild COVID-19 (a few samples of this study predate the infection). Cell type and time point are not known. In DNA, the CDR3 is TGTGCCAGCAGCGTATCGACAGGGAGTGCAGATACGCAGTATTTT. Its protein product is CASSVSTGSADTQYF. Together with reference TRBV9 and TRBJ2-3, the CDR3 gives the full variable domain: DSGVTQTPKHLITATGQRVTLRCSPRSGDLSVYWYQQSLDQGLQFLIQYYNGEERAKGNILERFSAQQFPDLHSELNLSSLELGDSALYFCASSVSTGSADTQYFGPGTRLTVL.